This T cell receptor beta chain was sequenced for a study of shared clonotypes between healthy human individuals. Study details: The study used three CD4 naive, three CD4 memory, two CD8 naive and one CD8 memory plate per donor. The study's findings and limits: It was the non-shared clonotypes that had lower generation probabilities than clonotypes shared by all four donors.

The assay was carried out at the deep level. In the authors' methods: Filtering differed, since immunoSEQ gave only junction sequences and no quality scores. Generated by immunoSEQ multiplex PCR, the TCRdb table keeps only in-frame clones and is missing some. The DNA gave D and trimming, while V, J and clone size come from that table. The table lists around 1.9 million clones, roughly 95% of them singletons, with less than 2% in the top ten. The germline V gene encodes CDR1 SGHVS and CDR2 FQNEAQ. The ends were cut back, 4 bases at V and 6 bases at J, with 7 bases in the middle. The CDR3 runs 12 residues. CD45RO-negative, CCR7-positively selected cells formed the naive CD8 fraction, excluding terminally differentiated effector memory CD45RA+ cells. For this clone: Its specificity is unknown. The sample has other DNA sequences that encode this CDR3 too.

V gene TRBV7-8 combines with J gene TRBJ2-1; the D gene is possibly TRBD1 (5 bases). The specimen was naive CD8+ T cells from PBMCs. The TCR sequence derives from a man between 18 and 35 years old in good health. Some clones in this sample may be carry-over from other donors' samples. This CDR3 reads CASSSQGNEQFF. The DNA of the CDR3 is TGTGCCAGCAGCTCTCAGGGCAATGAGCAGTTCTTC.